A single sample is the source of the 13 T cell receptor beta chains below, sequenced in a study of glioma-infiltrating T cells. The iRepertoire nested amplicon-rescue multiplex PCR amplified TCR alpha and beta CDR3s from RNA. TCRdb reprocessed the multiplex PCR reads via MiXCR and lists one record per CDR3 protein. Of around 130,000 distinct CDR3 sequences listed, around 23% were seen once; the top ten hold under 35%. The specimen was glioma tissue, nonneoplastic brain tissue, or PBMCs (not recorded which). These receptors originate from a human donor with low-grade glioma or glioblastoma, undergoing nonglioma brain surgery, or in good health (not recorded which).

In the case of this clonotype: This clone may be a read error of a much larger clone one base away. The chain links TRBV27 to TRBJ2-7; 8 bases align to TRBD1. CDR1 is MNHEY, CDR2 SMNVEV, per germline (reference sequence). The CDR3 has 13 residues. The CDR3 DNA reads TGTGCCAGCAGTCCGGACAGGGCCTACGAGCAGCACGTC. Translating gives CASSPDRAYEQHV.

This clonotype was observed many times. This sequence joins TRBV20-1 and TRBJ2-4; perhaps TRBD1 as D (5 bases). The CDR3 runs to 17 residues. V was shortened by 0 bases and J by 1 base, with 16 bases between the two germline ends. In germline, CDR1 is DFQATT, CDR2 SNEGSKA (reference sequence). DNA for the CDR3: TGCAGTGCTAGAGAGGCAGGGCTTTCCGTCGCCAAAAACATTCAGTACTTC. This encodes CSAREAGLSVAKNIQYF.

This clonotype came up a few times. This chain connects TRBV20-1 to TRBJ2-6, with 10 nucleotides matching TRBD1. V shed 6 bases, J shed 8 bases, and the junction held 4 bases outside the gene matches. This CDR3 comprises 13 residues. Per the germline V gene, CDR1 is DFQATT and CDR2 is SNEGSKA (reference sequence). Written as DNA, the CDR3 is TGCAGTGCGGGGACAGGGGAGACCAACGTCCTGACTTTC. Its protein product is CSAGTGETNVLTF.

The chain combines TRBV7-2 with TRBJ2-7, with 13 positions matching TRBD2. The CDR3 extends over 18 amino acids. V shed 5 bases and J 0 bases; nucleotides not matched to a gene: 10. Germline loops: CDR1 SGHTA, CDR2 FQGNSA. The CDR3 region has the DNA TGTGCCAGCAGCCTAAGGACTAGCGGGGGCCGGAGCTCCTACGAGCAGTACGTC. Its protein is CASSLRTSGGRSSYEQYV.

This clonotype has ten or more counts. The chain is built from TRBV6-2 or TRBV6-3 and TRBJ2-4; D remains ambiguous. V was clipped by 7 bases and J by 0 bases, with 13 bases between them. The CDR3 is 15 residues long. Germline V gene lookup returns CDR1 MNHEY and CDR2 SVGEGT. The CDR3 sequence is CASKSRALAKNIQYF. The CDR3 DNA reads TGTGCCAGCAAGTCCCGGGCCTTAGCCAAAAACATTCAGTACTTC.

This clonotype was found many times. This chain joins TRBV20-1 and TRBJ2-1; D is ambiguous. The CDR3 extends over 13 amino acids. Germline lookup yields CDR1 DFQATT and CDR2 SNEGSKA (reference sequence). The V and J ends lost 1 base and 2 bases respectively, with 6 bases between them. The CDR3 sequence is CSARGGTYNEQFF. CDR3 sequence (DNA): TGCAGTGCTAGAGGAGGAACCTACAATGAGCAGTTCTTC.

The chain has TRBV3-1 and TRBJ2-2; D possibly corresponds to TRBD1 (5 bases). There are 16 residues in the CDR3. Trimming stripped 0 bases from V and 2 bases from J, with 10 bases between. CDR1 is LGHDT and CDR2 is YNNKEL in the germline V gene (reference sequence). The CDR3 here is CASSQEPGFNTGELFF. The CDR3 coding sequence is TGTGCCAGCAGCCAAGAGCCAGGGTTCAACACCGGGGAGCTGTTTTTT.

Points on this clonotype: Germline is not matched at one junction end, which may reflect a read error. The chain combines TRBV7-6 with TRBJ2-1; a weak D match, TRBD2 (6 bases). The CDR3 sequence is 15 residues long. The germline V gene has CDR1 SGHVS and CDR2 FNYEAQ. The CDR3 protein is CASSPGLSSYNEQFF. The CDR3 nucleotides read TGTGCTAGCAGTCCAGGACTAAGCTCCTACAATGAGCAGTTCTTC. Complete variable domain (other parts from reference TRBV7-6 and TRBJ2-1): GAGVSQSPRYKVTKRGQDVALRCDPISGHVSLYWYRQALGQGPEFLTYFNYEAQQDKSGLPNDRFSAERPEGSISTLTIQRTEQRDSAMYRCASSPGLSSYNEQFFGPGTRLTVL.

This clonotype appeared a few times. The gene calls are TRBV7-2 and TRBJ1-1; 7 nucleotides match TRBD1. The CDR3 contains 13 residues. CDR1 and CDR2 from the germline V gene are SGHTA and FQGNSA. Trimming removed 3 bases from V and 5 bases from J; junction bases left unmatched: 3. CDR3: CASSFTGATEAFF. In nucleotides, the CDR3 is TGTGCCAGCAGCTTTACAGGGGCTACTGAAGCTTTCTTT.

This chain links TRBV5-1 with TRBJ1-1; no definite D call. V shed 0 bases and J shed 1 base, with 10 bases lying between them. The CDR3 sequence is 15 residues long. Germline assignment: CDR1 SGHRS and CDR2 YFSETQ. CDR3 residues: CASSLVSAANTEAFF. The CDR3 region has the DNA TGCGCCAGCAGCTTGGTCTCGGCGGCGAACACTGAAGCTTTCTTT.

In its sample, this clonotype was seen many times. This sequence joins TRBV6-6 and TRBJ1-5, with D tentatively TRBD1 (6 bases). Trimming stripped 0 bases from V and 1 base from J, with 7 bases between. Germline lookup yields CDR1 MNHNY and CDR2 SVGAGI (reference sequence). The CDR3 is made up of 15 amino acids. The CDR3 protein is CASSYSDSSNQPQHF. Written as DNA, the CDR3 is TGTGCCAGCAGTTACTCGGACAGCAGCAATCAGCCCCAGCATTTT.

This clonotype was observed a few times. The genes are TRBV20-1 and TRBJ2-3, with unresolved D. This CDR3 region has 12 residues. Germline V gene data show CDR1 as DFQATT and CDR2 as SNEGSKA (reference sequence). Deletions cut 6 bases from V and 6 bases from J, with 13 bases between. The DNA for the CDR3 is TGCAGTGCACCGGACGGGTGGGATACGCAGTATTTT. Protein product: CSAPDGWDTQYF.

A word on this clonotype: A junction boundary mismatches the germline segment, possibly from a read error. The CDR3 coding sequence is TGCAGTGCTAGATCTGGGAACCAAGAGACCAAGTACTTC. Translation: CSARSGNQETKYF. The gene calls are TRBV20-1 and TRBJ2-5; D remains unclear. This CDR3 comprises 13 residues. Germline V gene lookup returns CDR1 DFQATT and CDR2 SNEGSKA (reference sequence).